This T cell receptor beta chain came from a study of cytomegalovirus exposure and HLA in healthy donors. Study observations and caveats: Within the 120 or so validation repertoires, first-cohort TCR clusters tended to co-occur, according to a later analysis. There were a few CMV-associated chains whose specificity for CMV antigens was confirmed in vitro. Cytomegalovirus status was reportedly diagnosed by the classifier with high specificity and sensitivity.

With regard to this clone: The antigen is not known.

Trimming pared 2 bases from V and 0 bases from J, leaving 16 bases between. Looked up from germline, CDR1 is SGDLS and CDR2 is YYNGEE. This CDR3 comprises 17 residues. The repertoire was sequenced with immunoSEQ multiplex PCR; TCRdb's copy has only in-frame clones and lacks some. This table has 100,000 to 150,000 clones, around 96% appearing once. The V and J genes are TRBV9 and TRBJ2-3; D is possibly TRBD2 (7 bases). The sample taken for sequencing was PBMCs. This clonotype was obtained from a man between 18 and 29 years old in good health and CMV-seronegative. Here the CDR3 DNA reads TGTGCCAGCAGCGTCGAGGGCGGGGGCTCTAGCACAGATACGCAGTATTTT. Translation: CASSVEGGGSSTDTQYF.